Presented here are 19 T cell receptor beta chains from one specimen sequenced in a study of cytomegalovirus exposure and HLA in healthy donors. The PCR contained 60 Vbeta and 13 Jbeta primers. Using immunoSEQ multiplex PCR, the repertoire was profiled, and TCRdb retains in-frame clones only, with some absent. The table shows a few hundred thousand clones, with 80% to 95% occurring only once. The sequencing sample was made of PBMCs. The receptors stem from a girl aged 2-9 years in good health and CMV-seronegative.

V usage is TRBV25-1 and J usage is TRBJ2-7; 13 nucleotides match TRBD2. Per the germline V gene, CDR1 is MGHDK and CDR2 is SYGVNS. The CDR3 sequence is 13 residues long. CDR3 in amino acids: CATRLAGGVEQYF. In DNA form, the CDR3 reads TGTGCGACCAGACTAGCGGGAGGCGTGGAGCAGTACTTC.

V gene TRBV11-2 combines with J gene TRBJ2-2; D is undetermined. Looked up from germline, CDR1 is SGHAT and CDR2 is FQNNGV. The germline V and J ends were trimmed by 5 bases and 0 bases, with 13 bases remaining between them. There are 16 residues in the CDR3. DNA for the CDR3: TGTGCCAGCAGCCACATTGCACCAACGAACACCGGGGAGCTGTTTTTT. Translation gives CASSHIAPTNTGELFF.

The chain employs TRBV7-2 and TRBJ1-4; 8 positions agree with TRBD1. This CDR3 contains 17 residues. The germline V gene has CDR1 SGHTA and CDR2 FQGNSA. V dropped 11 bases and J dropped 5; count of bases not matched to a gene: 19. CDR3 loop: CAEAQGQENSGNEKLFF. The CDR3 coding sequence is TGTGCCGAGGCCCAGGGACAGGAAAATTCGGGCAATGAAAAACTGTTTTTT.

The chain combines TRBV2 with TRBJ1-2; 9 nucleotides match TRBD1. CDR1 is SNHLY, CDR2 FYNNEI, per germline. CDR3 length: 15 amino acids. Trimming at V came to 6 bases and at J to 8 bases, leaving 13 bases not matched to a gene. CDR3 bases: TGTGCCAGCAGGTTATCTGAGACAGGGGGAGGGGGCTACACCTTC. Amino acids: CASRLSETGGGGYTF.

The V and J genes are TRBV2 and TRBJ2-1; TRBD2 agrees at 7 bases. Germline V gene sequence: CDR1 SNHLY, CDR2 FYNNEI. V lost 5 bases and J lost 4; bases outside the gene matches: 11. The CDR3 totals 16 residues. The CDR3: CASSPALAASYNEQFF. CDR3 DNA sequence: TGTGCCAGCAGTCCCGCTCTAGCGGCATCATACAATGAGCAGTTCTTC.

The chain couples TRBV6-5 to TRBJ1-2, with D tentatively TRBD1 (5 bases). Trimming removed 10 bases from V and 5 bases from J, with 14 bases in between. The germline CDR1 and CDR2 sequences are MNHEY and SVGAGI. The CDR3 spans 12 residues. The CDR3 region is CAISRQGYGYTF. The DNA for the CDR3 is TGTGCCATCTCGAGGCAGGGTTATGGCTACACCTTC.

The V call is TRBV7-2, the J call TRBJ1-1; weak D call: TRBD1 (5 bases). The CDR3 loop spans 13 amino acids. Trimming left V 4 bases short and J 3 bases short, with 9 bases between. The germline CDR1 and CDR2 sequences are SGHTA and FQGNSA. The CDR3 sequence is CASSSWGDTEAFF. For the CDR3, the DNA is TGTGCCAGCAGCTCTTGGGGCGACACTGAAGCTTTCTTT.

The V gene is TRBV5-1, the J gene TRBJ2-1; TRBD1 might be the D (6 bases). The germline V and J ends were trimmed by 7 bases and 5 bases, with 16 bases remaining between them. CDR1 is SGHRS and CDR2 is YFSETQ in the germline V gene. CDR3 length: 14 residues. The chain's CDR3 is CASQGIEGDNEQFF. DNA for the CDR3: TGCGCCAGCCAGGGGATAGAGGGGGACAATGAGCAGTTCTTC.

DNA for the CDR3: TGTGCCAGCAGTTGGGGAGGGACTGAAGCTTTCTTT. It is translated as CASSWGGTEAFF. This sequence joins TRBV5-6 and TRBJ1-1; D ambiguous. CDR3 size: 12 residues. The ends were cut back, 5 bases at V and 5 bases at J, with 10 bases in the middle. Germline V lookup: CDR1 SGHDT, CDR2 YYEEEE.

This sequence joins TRBV7-9 and TRBJ2-1, with D possibly being TRBD2 (5 bases). V was shortened by 8 bases and J by 7 bases, with 15 bases between the two germline ends. The CDR3 is made up of 13 amino acids. The V gene's germline CDR1 is SEHNR and CDR2 FQNEAQ (reference sequence). In nucleotides, the CDR3 is TGTGCCAGCGCGAGTTGGAGGAATAATGAGCAGTTCTTC. Encoded protein: CASASWRNNEQFF.

The chain joins TRBV6-1 to TRBJ1-2, with 10 bases matching TRBD1. The CDR3 length is 12 residues. J lost 8 bases, V lost 9 bases, and 6 bases had no gene match. Germline CDR1 reads MNHNS; CDR2 reads SASEGT. The CDR3 coding sequence is TGTGCCAGTCAGACAGGGGGCTACGGCTACACCTTC. It yields the protein CASQTGGYGYTF.

The rearrangement joins TRBV7-9 to TRBJ2-7, with D possibly TRBD1 on 6 matching bases. There are 14 residues in the CDR3. CDR1 is SEHNR, CDR2 FQNEAQ, per germline (reference sequence). Trimming shortened V by 5 bases and J by 2 bases, and 13 bases separated the two germline ends. The DNA for the CDR3 is TGTGCCAGCAGCCCGGGACAACTACCCTACGAGCAGTACTTC. It encodes CASSPGQLPYEQYF. The full variable domain, in which reference TRBV7-9 and TRBJ2-7 provide the parts outside the CDR3, is DTGVSQNPRHKITKRGQNVTFRCDPISEHNRLYWYRQTLGQGPEFLTYFQNEAQLEKSRLLSDRFSAERPKGSFSTLEIQRTEQGDSAMYLCASSPGQLPYEQYFGPGTRLTVT.

The chain is built from TRBV4-1 and TRBJ1-6, with 8 bases identical to TRBD1. The junction had 7 bases not matched to a gene; V was cut back by 4 bases and J by 8 bases. The CDR3 length is 15 residues. From germline, CDR1 is MGHRA and CDR2 YSYEKL. CDR3 bases: TGCGCCAGCAGCCTTCTGACAGGGGCACATTCACCCCTCCACTTT. Translation gives CASSLLTGAHSPLHF.

The chain joins TRBV19 to TRBJ2-3; 8 nucleotides align to TRBD2. J was trimmed by 4 bases and V by 4 bases; bases with no gene match: 1. The CDR3 sequence is 13 residues long. Germline V gene lookup returns CDR1 LNHDA and CDR2 SQIVND (reference sequence). Here the CDR3 DNA reads TGTGCCAGTAGTACGGGGGGGCCAGATACGCAGTATTTT. Protein: CASSTGGPDTQYF. Using reference TRBV19 and TRBJ2-3 for the parts outside the CDR3, the full variable domain is DGGITQSPKYLFRKEGQNVTLSCEQNLNHDAMYWYRQDPGQGLRLIYYSQIVNDFQKGDIAEGYSVSREKKESFPLTVTSAQKNPTAFYLCASSTGGPDTQYFGPGTRLTVL.

The rearrangement links TRBV7-6 to TRBJ2-1, with D possibly being TRBD2 (6 bases). CDR1 is SGHVS, CDR2 FNYEAQ, per germline. The ends were cut back, 5 bases at V and 2 bases at J, with 13 bases in the middle. The CDR3 has 15 residues. CDR3 in amino acids: CASSPGRGAYNEQFF. For the CDR3, the DNA is TGTGCCAGCAGCCCAGGGCGGGGCGCCTACAATGAGCAGTTCTTC.

This chain uses TRBV13 with TRBJ2-1, with 11 nucleotides matching TRBD2. From germline, CDR1 is PRHDT and CDR2 FYEKMQ (reference sequence). This CDR3 region has 16 residues. The ends lost 7 bases at V and 8 bases at J; junction bases unmatched: 13. In nucleotides, the CDR3 is TGTGCCAGCACTCAACTAGCGGGAGAGAGGGAGGATGAGCAGTTCTTC. Residues: CASTQLAGEREDEQFF.

V gene TRBV30 combines with J gene TRBJ1-6; 7 bases are a match to TRBD1. The CDR3 runs 17 residues. The V and J ends lost 4 bases and 0 bases, in that order; junction bases with no gene match: 9. From germline, CDR1 is GTSNPN and CDR2 SVGIG (reference sequence). The CDR3 region is CAWTPTGLSSYNSPLHF. For the CDR3, the DNA is TGTGCCTGGACCCCGACAGGGCTTAGCTCCTATAATTCACCCCTCCACTTT. The variable domain in full, completed from reference TRBV30 and TRBJ1-6, reads SQTIHQWPATLVQPVGSPLSLECTVEGTSNPNLYWYRQAAGRGLQLLFYSVGIGQISSEVPQNLSASRPQDRQFILSSKKLLLSDSGFYLCAWTPTGLSSYNSPLHFGNGTRLTVT.

The chain joins TRBV28 to TRBJ2-1; the match to TRBD2 covers 7 bases. There are 14 residues in the CDR3. The V and J ends lost 2 bases and 9 bases, in that order; junction bases with no gene match: 7. Germline V lookup: CDR1 MDHEN, CDR2 SYDVKM. The CDR3 loop reads CASSLAGEQGEQFF. CDR3 DNA: TGTGCCAGCAGTTTAGCGGGAGAGCAGGGTGAGCAGTTCTTC.

This clone was counted a single time. The rearrangement uses TRBV6-4 and TRBJ1-5, with D perhaps matching TRBD1 (6 bases). The length of the CDR3 is 15 residues. The V end was cut by 6 bases, the J end by 0 bases, with 12 bases between. CDR1 is MRHNA and CDR2 is SNTAGT in the germline V gene. The CDR3 here is CASSPTGNSNQPQHF. The CDR3 DNA follows: TGTGCCAGCAGCCCAACAGGGAATAGCAATCAGCCCCAGCATTTT.